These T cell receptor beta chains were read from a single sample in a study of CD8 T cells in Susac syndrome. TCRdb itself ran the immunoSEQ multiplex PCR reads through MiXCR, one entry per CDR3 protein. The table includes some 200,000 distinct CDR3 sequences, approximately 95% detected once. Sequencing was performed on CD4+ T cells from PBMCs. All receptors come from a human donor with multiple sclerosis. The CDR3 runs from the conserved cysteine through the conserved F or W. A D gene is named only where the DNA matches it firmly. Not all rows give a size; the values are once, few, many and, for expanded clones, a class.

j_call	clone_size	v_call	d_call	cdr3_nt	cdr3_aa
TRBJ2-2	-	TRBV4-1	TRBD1	TGCGCCAGCAGCCTTACCTCCGGGACAGCGAACACCGGGGAGCTGTTTTTT	CASSLTSGTANTGELFF
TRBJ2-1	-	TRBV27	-	TGTGCCAGCAGTTTGTTTAATGAGCAGTTCTTC	CASSLFNEQFF
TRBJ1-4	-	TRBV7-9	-	TGTGCCAGTGCGATTACTTCGAATGAAAAACTGTTTTTT	CASAITSNEKLFF
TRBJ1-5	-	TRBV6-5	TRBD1	TGTGCCAGCAGTTACGGACAGGGGTTTCAGCCCCAGCATTTT	CASSYGQGFQPQHF
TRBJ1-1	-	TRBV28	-	TGTGCCAGCAGTTTATTGGGGGAAAGGAACACTGAAGCTTTCTTT	CASSLLGERNTEAFF
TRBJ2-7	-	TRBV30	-	TGTGCCTGGACGCCAGGGGGGTCCTACGAGCAGTACTTC	CAWTPGGSYEQYF
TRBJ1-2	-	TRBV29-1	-	TGCAGCACCCAGCTGGTTAGTTCTGGCTACACCTTC	CSTQLVSSGYTF
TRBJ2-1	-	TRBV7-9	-	TGTGCCAGCAGCTTAGTCGGCGGGTTCAATGAGCAGTTCTTC	CASSLVGGFNEQFF
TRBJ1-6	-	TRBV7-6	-	TGTGCCAGCAGCTTAAGGGACGGCCTTACACCCCTCCACTTT	CASSLRDGLTPLHF
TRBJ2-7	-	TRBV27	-	TGTGCCAGCAGTTTATACCTGGAGGGGCCTACCTACGAGCAGTACTTC	CASSLYLEGPTYEQYF
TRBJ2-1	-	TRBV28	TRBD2	TGTGCCAGCACCACCGGGGCCTGGACTAGCGGGAGTAATGAGCAGTTCTTC	CASTTGAWTSGSNEQFF
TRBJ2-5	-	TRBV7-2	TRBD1	TGTGCCAGCAGCACAGGACAGGGGGTCTGGGAGACCCAGTACTTC	CASSTGQGVWETQYF
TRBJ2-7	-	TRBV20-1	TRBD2	TGCAGTGCTAGTTCTCCGGGACTAGCGGGAGTAGGCGAGCAGTACTTC	CSASSPGLAGVGEQYF
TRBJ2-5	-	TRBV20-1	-	TGCAGTGCTCTTACGGGGAGAGAGACCCAGTACTTC	CSALTGRETQYF
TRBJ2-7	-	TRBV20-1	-	TGCAGTGCTTCCTGGGTGGGGTACGAGCAGTACTTC	CSASWVGYEQYF
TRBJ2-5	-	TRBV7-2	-	TGTGCCAGCAGCCCCCGGCACATCTCGGCCCAGTACTTC	CASSPRHISAQYF
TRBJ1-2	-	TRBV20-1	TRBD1	TGCAGTGCTAGAAACCCGGTAACTGGGACAGGTGGCTACACCTTC	CSARNPVTGTGGYTF
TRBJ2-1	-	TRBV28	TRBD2	TGTGCCAGCAGTTTAGGGCGGGAGGGCCTTACCGATGAGCAGTTCTTC	CASSLGREGLTDEQFF
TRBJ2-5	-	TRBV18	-	TGTGCCAGCCCACGAGAGGACGAAGAGACCCAGTACTTC	CASPREDEETQYF
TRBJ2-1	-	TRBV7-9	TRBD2	TGTGCCAGCAGCTTAGCCTTAGCGGGTCCCCGGAGGGATGAGCAGTTCTTC	CASSLALAGPRRDEQFF
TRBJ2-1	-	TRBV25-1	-	TGTGCCAGCACGGCGGAGGGCAGGGGCTCCTACAATGAGCAGTTCTTC	CASTAEGRGSYNEQFF
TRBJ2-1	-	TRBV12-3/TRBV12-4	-	TGTGCCAGCAGCCCGGGAACAACAGAGTTCTTC	CASSPGTTEFF
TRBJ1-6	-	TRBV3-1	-	TGTGCCAGCAAACCTTCCGGGACCCTTGGTTCACCCCTCCACTTT	CASKPSGTLGSPLHF
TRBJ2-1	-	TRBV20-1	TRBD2	TGCAGTGCTCCGGGACTAGCTCTCAGGGAGCAGTTCTTC	CSAPGLALREQFF
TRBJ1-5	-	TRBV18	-	TGTGCCAGCTCACCTCCACGGGCAGGAGGCAATCAGCCCCAGCATTTT	CASSPPRAGGNQPQHF
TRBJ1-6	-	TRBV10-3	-	TGTGCCATCAGTGACAGTTTTGGTTCACCCCTCCACTTT	CAISDSFGSPLHF
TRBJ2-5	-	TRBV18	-	TGTGCCAGCTCACCACCGGGACGCCTAGAGACCCAGTACTTC	CASSPPGRLETQYF
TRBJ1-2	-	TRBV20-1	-	TGCAGTGCTAGAGATCGGATCTATGGCTACACCTTC	CSARDRIYGYTF
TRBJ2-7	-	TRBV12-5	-	TGTGCTAGTGGCCCGGACATATACTACGAGCAGTACTTC	CASGPDIYYEQYF
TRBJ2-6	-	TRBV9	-	TGTGCCAGCAGCGTACCGGGCTCTGGGGCCAACGTCCTGACTTTC	CASSVPGSGANVLTF
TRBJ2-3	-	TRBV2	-	TGTGCCACCCGTAGGAGCACAGATACGCAGTATTTT	CATRRSTDTQYF
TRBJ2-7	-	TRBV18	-	TGTGCCAGCTCACGGAGCGACAGCTACGAGCAGTACTTC	CASSRSDSYEQYF
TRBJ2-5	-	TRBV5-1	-	TGTGCCAGCAGCTTGGGACAAGAGACCCAGTACTTC	CASSLGQETQYF
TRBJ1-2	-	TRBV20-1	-	TGCAGTGCTCCCTACCGACCAGTCGGCTATGGCTACACCTTC	CSAPYRPVGYGYTF
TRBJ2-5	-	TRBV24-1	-	TGTGCCACCAGTGATACCCGTGCCGGGGAGACCCAGTACTTC	CATSDTRAGETQYF
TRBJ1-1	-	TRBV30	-	TGTGCCTGGAGAGACGGCAGGGCGGGAGCTTTCTTT	CAWRDGRAGAFF
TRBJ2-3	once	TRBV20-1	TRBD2	TGCAGTGCCCCCTTGCCTAGCGGGGGGGCCGCAGATACGCAGTATTTT	CSAPLPSGGAADTQYF
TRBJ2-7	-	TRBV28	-	TGTGCCAGCAGTATCGGGGCCTCCTACGAGCAGTACTTC	CASSIGASYEQYF
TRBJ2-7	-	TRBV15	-	TGTGCCACCAGCAGAGCCCCGGGGACCTACGAGCAGTACTTC	CATSRAPGTYEQYF
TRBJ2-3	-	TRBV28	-	TGTGCCAGCAGTTTATGGCGAGATACGCAGTATTTT	CASSLWRDTQYF
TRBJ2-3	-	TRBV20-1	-	TGCAGTGCTTATCTAGGGGGCACAGATACGCAGTATTTT	CSAYLGGTDTQYF
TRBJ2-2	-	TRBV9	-	TGTGCCAGCAGCGTAGGCGGGGCGAACACCGGGGAGCTGTTTTTT	CASSVGGANTGELFF
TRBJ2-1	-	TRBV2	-	TGTGCCAGCAGTGAATGGCTACATCCCTCCGACAATGAGCAGTTCTTC	CASSEWLHPSDNEQFF
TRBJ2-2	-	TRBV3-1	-	TGTGCCAGCAGCCAAGATTTCTCCAGGGGTCACACCGGGGAGCTGTTTTTT	CASSQDFSRGHTGELFF
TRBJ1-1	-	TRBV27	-	TGTGCCATCTTGGTTGGTACTGAAGCTTTCTTT	CAILVGTEAFF
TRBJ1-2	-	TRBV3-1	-	TGTGCCAGCAGCTCGGAGGGGGGATGGGGACCCCGCCATGGCTACACCTTC	CASSSEGGWGPRHGYTF
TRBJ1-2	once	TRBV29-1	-	TGCAGCGTTGGTGGGCCCCGGATCTATGGCTACACCTTC	CSVGGPRIYGYTF
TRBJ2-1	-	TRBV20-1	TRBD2	TGCAGCGCGGGGTCTAGCGGGGTATTCCATGAGCAGTTCTTC	CSAGSSGVFHEQFF
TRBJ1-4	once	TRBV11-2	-	TGTGCCAGCAGCGCGAGTTATGAAAAACTGTTTTTT	CASSASYEKLFF
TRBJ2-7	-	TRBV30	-	TGTGCCTGGAGTGTACGATACGAGCAGTACTTC	CAWSVRYEQYF
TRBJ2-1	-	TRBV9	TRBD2	TGTGCCAGCAGCACCTTGGGACTAGTCAGTGAGCAGTTCTTC	CASSTLGLVSEQFF
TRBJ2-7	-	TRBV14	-	TGTGCCAGCAGCCAAGAAGGAAGGGCGGACGAGCAGTACTTC	CASSQEGRADEQYF
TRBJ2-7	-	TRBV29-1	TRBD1	TGCAGCGTTGGGACAGGTCCGGACGAGCAGTACTTC	CSVGTGPDEQYF